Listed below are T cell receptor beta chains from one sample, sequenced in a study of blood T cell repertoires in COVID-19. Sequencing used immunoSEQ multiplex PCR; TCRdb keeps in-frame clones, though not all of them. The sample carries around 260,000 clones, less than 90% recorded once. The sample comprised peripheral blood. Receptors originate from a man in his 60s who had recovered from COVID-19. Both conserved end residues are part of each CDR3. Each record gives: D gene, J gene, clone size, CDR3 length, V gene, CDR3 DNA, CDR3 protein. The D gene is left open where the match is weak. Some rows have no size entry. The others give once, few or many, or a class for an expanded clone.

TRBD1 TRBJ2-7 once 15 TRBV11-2 TGTGCCAGCAGCTTAGAGGCAGGGGGCTTCTACGAGCAGTACTTC CASSLEAGGFYEQYF
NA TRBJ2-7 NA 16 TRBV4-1 TGCGCCAGCAGCCAAGGAGGGCCCGGGTCGACCTACGAGCAGTACTTC CASSQGGPGSTYEQYF
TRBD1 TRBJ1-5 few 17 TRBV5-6 TGTGCCAGCAGCTTGGTCCTAAGAGGGGGCCTAGGTCAGCCCCAGCATTTT CASSLVLRGGLGQPQHF
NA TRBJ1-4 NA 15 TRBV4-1 TGCGCCAGCAGCCAAGTCCAGGGAAGTAATGAAAAACTGTTTTTT CASSQVQGSNEKLFF
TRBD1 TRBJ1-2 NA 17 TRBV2 TGTGCCAGCTTGTTTGGGACAGGGGGAAGTCGGTACTATGGCTACACCTTC CASLFGTGGSRYYGYTF
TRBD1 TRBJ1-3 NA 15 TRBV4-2 TGTGCCAGCAGCCAAGTGACAGGGGCTGGAAACACCATATATTTT CASSQVTGAGNTIYF
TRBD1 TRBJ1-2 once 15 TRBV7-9 TGTGCCAGCAGCTCGACGGGACAGGGTAACTATGGCTACACCTTC CASSSTGQGNYGYTF
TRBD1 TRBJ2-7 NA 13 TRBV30 TGTGCCTGGGCGGAGGACAGGGGGCGTGAGCAGTACTTC CAWAEDRGREQYF
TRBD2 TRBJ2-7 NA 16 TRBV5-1 TGCGCCAGCAGCCCAAGGACTAGCGGGTTTTATTACGAGCAGTACTTC CASSPRTSGFYYEQYF
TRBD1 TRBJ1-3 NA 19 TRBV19 TGTGCGACGGCGGGGGCGGTCTCGGACAGGGGGCGATCCGGAAACACCATATATTTT CATAGAVSDRGRSGNTIYF
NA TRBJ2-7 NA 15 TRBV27 TGTGCCAGCAGAGCGGACTTTTTAAGCTCCTACGAGCAGTACTTC CASRADFLSSYEQYF
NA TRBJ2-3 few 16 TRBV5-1 TGCGCCAGCAGCTTGCCTCTGGGGCTTAGTGCAGATACGCAGTATTTT CASSLPLGLSADTQYF
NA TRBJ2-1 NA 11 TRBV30 TGTGCCTGGAGCAGGGTCTATGAGCAGTTCTTC CAWSRVYEQFF
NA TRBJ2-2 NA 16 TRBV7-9 TGTGCCAGCAGCTTATTAGGGGGTCTCAACACCGGGGAGCTGTTTTTT CASSLLGGLNTGELFF
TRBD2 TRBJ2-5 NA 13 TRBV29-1 TGCAGCGTTGTAGCGGGGGACGAAGAGACCCAGTACTTC CSVVAGDEETQYF
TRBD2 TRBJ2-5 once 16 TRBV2 TGTGCCAGCAGTGCGACGAACCCTAGCGGGGGGGGACCCCAGTACTTC CASSATNPSGGGPQYF
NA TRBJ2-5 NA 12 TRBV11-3 TGTGCCAGCAGCTTAGGTTCGGAGACCCAGTACTTC CASSLGSETQYF
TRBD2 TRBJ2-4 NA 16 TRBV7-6 TGTGCCAGCAGCTTGTTGCCCAGCGGGGTGGAAAACATTCAGTACTTC CASSLLPSGVENIQYF
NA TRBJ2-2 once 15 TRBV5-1 TGCGCCAGCAGCTTAGGCAGGGGGAACACCGGGGAGCTGTTTTTT CASSLGRGNTGELFF
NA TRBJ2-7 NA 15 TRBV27 TGTGCCAGCAGTTTATCGGGCAGCGGTTCGAGGGAGCAGTACTTC CASSLSGSGSREQYF
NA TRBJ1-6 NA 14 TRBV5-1 TGCGCCAGCAGCTTGGCCAGGAATAATTCACCCCTCCACTTT CASSLARNNSPLHF
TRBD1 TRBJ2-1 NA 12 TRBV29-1 TGTGGGTCCGGGACAGTCTACAATGAGCAGTTCTTC CGSGTVYNEQFF
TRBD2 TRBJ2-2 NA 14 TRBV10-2 TGCGCCAGCAGACTAGCGGGAGAAAACGGGGAGCTGTTTTTT CASRLAGENGELFF
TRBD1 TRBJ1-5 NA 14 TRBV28 TGTGCCAGCAGAGAGGGACAGGGGAGGCAGCCCCAGCATTTT CASREGQGRQPQHF
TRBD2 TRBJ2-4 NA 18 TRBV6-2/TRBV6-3 TGTGCCAGCAGTTCCCGAACTGGCGGGAGTGTAGCCAAAAACATTCAGTACTTC CASSSRTGGSVAKNIQYF
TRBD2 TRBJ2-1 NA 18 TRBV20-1 TGCAGTGCTAGTGTTCCCTACTCGGGGGGGTTTTCCTACAATGAGCAGTTCTTC CSASVPYSGGFSYNEQFF
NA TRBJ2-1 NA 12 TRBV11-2 TGTGCCAGCAGCTTACCCGACAATGAGCAGTTCTTC CASSLPDNEQFF
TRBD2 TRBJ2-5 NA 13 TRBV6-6 TGTGCCAGCAAAGGACTAGCGGGGGTTACCCAGTACTTC CASKGLAGVTQYF
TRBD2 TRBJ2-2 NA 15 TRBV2 TGTGCCAGCAGTGCCCCCGGGACTAGCACCGGGGAGCTGTTTTTT CASSAPGTSTGELFF
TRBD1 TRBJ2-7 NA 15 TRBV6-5 TGTGCCAGCAGCCAAAGCCGGGACAGGGGTTACGAGCAGTACTTC CASSQSRDRGYEQYF
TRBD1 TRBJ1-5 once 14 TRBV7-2 TGTGCCAGCAGCTCCCGGGACAGGGGGCAGCCCCAGCATTTT CASSSRDRGQPQHF
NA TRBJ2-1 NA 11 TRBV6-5 TGTGCCAGCAGGTTATACAATGAGCAGTTCTTC CASRLYNEQFF
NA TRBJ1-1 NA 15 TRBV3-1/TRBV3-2 TGTGCCAGCAGGCAAGGGGTTAGGGGAAACACTGAAGCTTTCTTT CASRQGVRGNTEAFF
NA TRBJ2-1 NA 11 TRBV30 TGTGCCTGGAGCAGGGGTTTTGAGCAGTTCTTC CAWSRGFEQFF
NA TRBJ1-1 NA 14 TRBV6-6 TGTGCCAGCAGTTACCCTGGCATGAACACTGAAGCTTTCTTT CASSYPGMNTEAFF
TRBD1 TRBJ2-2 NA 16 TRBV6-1 TGTGCCAGCAGTGAACGTCAGGGGGCTTACACCGGGGAGCTGTTTTTT CASSERQGAYTGELFF
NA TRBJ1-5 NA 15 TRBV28 TGTGCCAGCAGCCGGGCAAGGACAAGCAATCAGCCCCAGCATTTT CASSRARTSNQPQHF
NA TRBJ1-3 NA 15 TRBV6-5 TGTGCCAGCCGATCCGATCTATCCGCCGGAAACACCATATATTTT CASRSDLSAGNTIYF
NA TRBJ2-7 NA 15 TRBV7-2 TGTGCCAGCAGCCCGGGGGTAGCGGTTTTCTACGAGCAGTACTTC CASSPGVAVFYEQYF
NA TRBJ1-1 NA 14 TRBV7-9 TGTGCCAGCAGCTCTACAGGGTTGAACACTGAAGCTTTCTTT CASSSTGLNTEAFF
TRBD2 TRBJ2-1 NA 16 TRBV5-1 TGCGCCAGCAGCTTGTTCGGGACTAGCGGGATGAATGAGCAGTTCTTC CASSLFGTSGMNEQFF
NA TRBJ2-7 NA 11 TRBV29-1 TGCAGCGTTGTGGCGGCCTACGAGCAGTACTTC CSVVAAYEQYF
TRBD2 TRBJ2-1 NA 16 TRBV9 TGTGCCAGCAGCCGCGGGACTAGCGGGAGGGCCGGGGAGCAGTTCTTC CASSRGTSGRAGEQFF
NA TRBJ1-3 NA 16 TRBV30 TGTGCCTGGAGATCTGACGAGACGGGCTCTGGAAACACCATATATTTT CAWRSDETGSGNTIYF
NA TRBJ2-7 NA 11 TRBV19 TGTGCCAGTATCCCCCCTTACGAGCAGTACTTC CASIPPYEQYF